The entry below describes one T cell receptor beta chain. This entry comes from a study of blood T cell repertoires in COVID-19. Study summary: Spain, Italy and the United States supplied samples that represented acute and convalescent COVID-19. T cells, B-cell-depleted T cells, or PBMCs provided the cDNA or gDNA that served as material.

In the original workflow: Nucleated cell counts were estimated from reference gene primer amplification. TCRdb's copy holds only in-frame clones and misses some; the assay was immunoSEQ multiplex PCR. From that table come the V and J calls and clone size; the DNA was used to work out D and trimming. The table includes about 190,000 clones, roughly 78% detected once. V lost 4 bases to trimming and J lost 12 bases, with 18 bases between them. The CDR3 runs 13 residues. Looked up from germline, CDR1 is MNHNY and CDR2 is SVGAGI (reference sequence). This receptor was identified in a woman of 80 years or more with active or convalescent COVID-19. V is TRBV6-6 and J is TRBJ1-2; D may be TRBD1 (6 bases). The sequencing sample was made of peripheral blood. CDR3 residues: CASSSLTGVGHTF. The CDR3 bases are TGTGCCAGCAGTTCCCTGACAGGAGTCGGTCACACCTTC.